These 22 T cell receptor beta chains were all obtained from the same sample, sequenced in a study of T cell changes during pregnancy in multiple sclerosis. TCRdb's table, derived via immunoSEQ multiplex PCR, lists solely in-frame clones and lacks some. The sample records roughly 79,000 clones, about 94% being singletons. The input for sequencing was peripheral blood, taken in the second trimester of pregnancy. The receptors here all came from a female donor in good health, enrolled as a control in a pregnancy study.

The V gene is TRBV4-3, the J gene TRBJ2-3, with a weak D call TRBD1 (5 bases). CDR3 length: 13 amino acids. The germline V and J ends were trimmed by 4 bases and 2 bases, with 7 bases remaining between them. Germline V gene sequence: CDR1 LGHNA, CDR2 YSLEER. The CDR3 is CASSLTATDTQYF. In DNA, the CDR3 is TGCGCCAGCAGCCTGACAGCCACAGATACGCAGTATTTT.

A single count supports this clone. The rearrangement links TRBV5-1 to TRBJ2-2; TRBD1 aligns across 10 bases. CDR1 and CDR2 from the germline V gene are SGHRS and YFSETQ. V was pared by 4 bases and J by 3 bases, with 6 bases of the junction left unmatched. CDR3 length: 16 amino acids. CDR3 nucleotide sequence: TGCGCCAGCAGCCTGACCGGGACAGGGGACACCGGGGAGCTGTTTTTT. Amino acids: CASSLTGTGDTGELFF.

This clone was detected only a few times. This chain uses TRBV20-1 with TRBJ1-5; 7 bases map to TRBD1. CDR1 DFQATT and CDR2 SNEGSKA come from the germline V gene (reference sequence). The CDR3 loop spans 11 amino acids. With 2 bases clipped from V and 11 bases from J, the junction kept 3 bases outside the gene matches. The DNA of the CDR3 is TGCAGTGCTAGACCGCAGGGGGCCCAGCATTTT. As protein: CSARPQGAQHF.

The CDR3, as DNA: TGTGCCATTCCTACTGGCAGGGAAGGAAATGGCTACACCTTC. This encodes CAIPTGREGNGYTF. The V gene is TRBV10-3, the J gene TRBJ1-2, with D maybe TRBD1 (5 bases). The CDR3 runs 14 residues. Germline-derived CDR1 and CDR2 are ENHRY and SYGVKD. Deletions cut 9 bases from V and 6 bases from J, with 20 bases between.

The genes are TRBV5-4 and TRBJ2-5; a possible D gene is TRBD2 (6 bases). The CDR3 has 15 amino acids. The ends were cut back, 4 bases at V and 0 bases at J, with 13 bases in the middle. In germline, CDR1 is SGHNT, CDR2 YYREEE (reference sequence). Written as DNA, the CDR3 is TGTGCCAGCAGCCCCGAGCGCGGGGACCAAGAGACCCAGTACTTC. Protein product: CASSPERGDQETQYF. Supplemented by reference TRBV5-4 and TRBJ2-5, the full variable domain reads ETGVTQSPTHLIKTRGQQVTLRCSSQSGHNTVSWYQQALGQGPQFIFQYYREEENGRGNFPPRFSGLQFPNYSSELNVNALELDDSALYLCASSPERGDQETQYFGPGTRLLVL.

The CDR3 loop is CASSQGSSGGDEQFF. CDR3 DNA sequence: TGTGCCAGCAGCCAAGGGTCTAGCGGGGGGGATGAGCAGTTCTTC. The chain has TRBV4-2 and TRBJ2-1, with 12 nucleotides matching TRBD2. The CDR3 is made up of 15 amino acids. Trimming took 1 base from V and 8 from J; bases not matched to a gene: 3. Germline V CDR1 and CDR2: LGHNA, YNFKEQ.

The gene calls are TRBV6-5 and TRBJ2-5, with D tentatively TRBD2 (5 bases). This CDR3 region has 14 residues. V was trimmed by 7 bases and J by 4 bases, leaving 16 bases between them. Germline V gene sequence: CDR1 MNHEY, CDR2 SVGAGI. The DNA of the CDR3 is TGTGCCAGCACCAGACCGGGGTCGGCAGAGACCCAGTACTTC. It specifies CASTRPGSAETQYF.

The J gene is TRBJ1-5, the V gene TRBV19; weak D call: TRBD1 (5 bases). Trimming took off 4 bases at V and 4 bases at J, with 14 bases between the two ends. This CDR3 has 15 amino acids. Per the germline V gene, CDR1 is LNHDA and CDR2 is SQIVND (reference sequence). The CDR3 is CASSKKQALNQPQHF. The CDR3 bases are TGTGCCAGTAGTAAAAAACAGGCGCTAAATCAGCCCCAGCATTTT. The whole variable domain, filled in from reference TRBV19 and TRBJ1-5, reads DGGITQSPKYLFRKEGQNVTLSCEQNLNHDAMYWYRQDPGQGLRLIYYSQIVNDFQKGDIAEGYSVSREKKESFPLTVTSAQKNPTAFYLCASSKKQALNQPQHFGDGTRLSIL.

In the case of this clone: Other nucleotide sequences from this sample produce the same CDR3. The CDR3 DNA reads as TGTGCCAGCAGTTCACACTACGAGCAGTACTTC. Translated: CASSSHYEQYF. This chain connects TRBV6-5 to TRBJ2-7, with D unresolved. CDR1 and CDR2 (germline): MNHEY, SVGAGI. The germline V and J ends were trimmed by 4 bases and 3 bases, with 4 bases remaining between them. This CDR3 has 11 residues.

The chain employs TRBV19 and TRBJ1-2; the match to TRBD1 covers 8 bases. Germline values: CDR1 LNHDA, CDR2 SQIVND (reference sequence). J gave up 6 bases and V 5 bases, and 5 bases lay outside the gene matches. The CDR3 loop spans 13 amino acids. For the CDR3, the DNA is TGTGCCAGTAGTTCCCAGACAGGGGATGGCTACACCTTC. Protein product: CASSSQTGDGYTF.

This chain connects TRBV4-1 to TRBJ2-1, with D possibly matching TRBD1 (5 bases). The CDR3 length is 17 residues. V lost 7 bases to trimming and J lost 9 bases, with 28 bases between them. Germline-derived CDR1 and CDR2 are MGHRA and YSYEKL. The chain's CDR3 is CASTRNPLGLANSEQFF. The CDR3 bases are TGCGCCAGCACGAGGAATCCCCTGGGGCTGGCGAATAGTGAGCAGTTCTTC.

The CDR3 region has the DNA TGTGCCAGCAGCGCTGAGGGGGTACGAGGCTACACCTTC. It is translated as CASSAEGVRGYTF. The chain recombines TRBV7-9 with TRBJ1-2, with D perhaps matching TRBD1 (6 bases). The V gene lost 5 bases and the J gene lost 8 bases, with 15 bases spanning the gap. The CDR3 sequence is 13 residues long. Germline V CDR1 and CDR2: SEHNR, FQNEAQ (reference sequence).

J is TRBJ1-4 and V is TRBV10-3; tentative D call: TRBD1 (5 bases). V lost 6 bases and J lost 2, with 16 bases in between. This CDR3 spans 16 amino acids. Germline loops: CDR1 ENHRY, CDR2 SYGVKD. The CDR3 region has the DNA TGTGCCATCAGGCCCGTTCGGGGGATGACTAATGAAAAACTGTTTTTT. Protein: CAIRPVRGMTNEKLFF.

This clone showed up just once. The chain carries TRBV19 and TRBJ2-3; maybe TRBD1 (5 bases). The germline V gene encodes CDR1 LNHDA and CDR2 SQIVND (reference sequence). CDR3 size: 15 residues. Trimming took off 3 bases at V and 3 bases at J, with 13 bases between the two ends. The CDR3: CASSMGRAGTDTQYF. DNA for the CDR3: TGTGCCAGTAGTATGGGCAGGGCAGGAACAGATACGCAGTATTTT.

This clone was recorded only once. V gene TRBV4-2 combines with J gene TRBJ1-1; D is uncertain. The germline V gene encodes CDR1 LGHNA and CDR2 YNFKEQ. CDR3 length: 12 amino acids. The V end was cut by 2 bases, the J end by 7 bases, with 8 bases between. The CDR3 loop is CASSQPQFEAFF. The CDR3 DNA sequence: TGTGCCAGCAGCCAACCCCAGTTTGAAGCTTTCTTT.

This clone is a singleton in its sample. The chain is built from TRBV7-3 and TRBJ2-6, with D perhaps TRBD2 (6 bases). V was pared by 0 bases and J by 2 bases, with 8 bases between. The CDR3 has 16 residues. In germline, CDR1 is SGHTA, CDR2 FQGTGA. The CDR3 loop is CASSLTSGAGANVLTF. In nucleotides, the CDR3 is TGTGCCAGCAGCTTAACTTCGGGGGCTGGGGCCAACGTCCTGACTTTC.

This chain links TRBV19 with TRBJ1-2; D may be TRBD1 (6 bases). The CDR3 spans 13 residues. Germline V gives CDR1 LNHDA, CDR2 SQIVND (reference sequence). Trimming pared 5 bases from V and 1 base from J, leaving 8 bases between. The CDR3, as DNA: TGTGCCAGTAGTCGACAGGATAACTATGGCTACACCTTC. Amino acid sequence: CASSRQDNYGYTF.

The CDR3 sequence is CAWSVQRNIQYF. DNA of the CDR3: TGTGCCTGGAGTGTACAAAGAAACATTCAGTACTTC. The chain employs TRBV30 and TRBJ2-4; D remains unclear. Trimming took 0 bases from V and 6 from J, leaving 6 bases between them. The CDR3 runs to 12 residues. Per the germline V gene, CDR1 is GTSNPN and CDR2 is SVGIG (reference sequence).

This clone was detected only a few times. The V gene is TRBV16, the J gene TRBJ1-2; TRBD1 matches at 7 bases. The CDR3 runs 16 residues. After removal of 1 base from V and 1 base from J, the junction contained 6 bases not matched to a gene. CDR1 and CDR2 from the germline V gene are KGHSY and FQNENV. In nucleotides, the CDR3 is TGTGCCAGCAGCCAATACGGACAGGACCATAACTATGGCTACACCTTC. Translation: CASSQYGQDHNYGYTF.

The chain has TRBV30 and TRBJ1-5; D possibly corresponds to TRBD1 (6 bases). The CDR3 runs 16 residues. Germline CDR1 and CDR2: GTSNPN and SVGIG (reference sequence). The V end lost 3 bases, the J end lost 1 base, and 16 bases lay between the germline ends. CDR3 amino acids: CAWSGNRESSNQPQHF. CDR3 DNA sequence: TGTGCCTGGAGCGGAAACAGGGAGTCAAGCAATCAGCCCCAGCATTTT.

This chain uses TRBV6-5 with TRBJ1-5; 7 nucleotides agree with TRBD1. The CDR3 is made up of 14 amino acids. Trimming cost V 6 bases and J 0 bases; bases outside gene matches: 2. Germline CDR1 is MNHEY and CDR2 is SVGAGI. CDR3: CASRPGGSNQPQHF. CDR3 bases: TGTGCCAGCAGACCAGGGGGTAGCAATCAGCCCCAGCATTTT.

This clone turned up a few times. The chain recombines TRBV30 with TRBJ1-3, with D tentatively TRBD1 (5 bases). Deletions cut 2 bases from V and 1 base from J, with 18 bases between. The germline V gene has CDR1 GTSNPN and CDR2 SVGIG (reference sequence). This CDR3 is 17 amino acids long. DNA of the CDR3: TGTGCCTGGAGTAGGGGAACGGCATGGCAGTCTGGAAACACCATATATTTT. Translated, it gives CAWSRGTAWQSGNTIYF.